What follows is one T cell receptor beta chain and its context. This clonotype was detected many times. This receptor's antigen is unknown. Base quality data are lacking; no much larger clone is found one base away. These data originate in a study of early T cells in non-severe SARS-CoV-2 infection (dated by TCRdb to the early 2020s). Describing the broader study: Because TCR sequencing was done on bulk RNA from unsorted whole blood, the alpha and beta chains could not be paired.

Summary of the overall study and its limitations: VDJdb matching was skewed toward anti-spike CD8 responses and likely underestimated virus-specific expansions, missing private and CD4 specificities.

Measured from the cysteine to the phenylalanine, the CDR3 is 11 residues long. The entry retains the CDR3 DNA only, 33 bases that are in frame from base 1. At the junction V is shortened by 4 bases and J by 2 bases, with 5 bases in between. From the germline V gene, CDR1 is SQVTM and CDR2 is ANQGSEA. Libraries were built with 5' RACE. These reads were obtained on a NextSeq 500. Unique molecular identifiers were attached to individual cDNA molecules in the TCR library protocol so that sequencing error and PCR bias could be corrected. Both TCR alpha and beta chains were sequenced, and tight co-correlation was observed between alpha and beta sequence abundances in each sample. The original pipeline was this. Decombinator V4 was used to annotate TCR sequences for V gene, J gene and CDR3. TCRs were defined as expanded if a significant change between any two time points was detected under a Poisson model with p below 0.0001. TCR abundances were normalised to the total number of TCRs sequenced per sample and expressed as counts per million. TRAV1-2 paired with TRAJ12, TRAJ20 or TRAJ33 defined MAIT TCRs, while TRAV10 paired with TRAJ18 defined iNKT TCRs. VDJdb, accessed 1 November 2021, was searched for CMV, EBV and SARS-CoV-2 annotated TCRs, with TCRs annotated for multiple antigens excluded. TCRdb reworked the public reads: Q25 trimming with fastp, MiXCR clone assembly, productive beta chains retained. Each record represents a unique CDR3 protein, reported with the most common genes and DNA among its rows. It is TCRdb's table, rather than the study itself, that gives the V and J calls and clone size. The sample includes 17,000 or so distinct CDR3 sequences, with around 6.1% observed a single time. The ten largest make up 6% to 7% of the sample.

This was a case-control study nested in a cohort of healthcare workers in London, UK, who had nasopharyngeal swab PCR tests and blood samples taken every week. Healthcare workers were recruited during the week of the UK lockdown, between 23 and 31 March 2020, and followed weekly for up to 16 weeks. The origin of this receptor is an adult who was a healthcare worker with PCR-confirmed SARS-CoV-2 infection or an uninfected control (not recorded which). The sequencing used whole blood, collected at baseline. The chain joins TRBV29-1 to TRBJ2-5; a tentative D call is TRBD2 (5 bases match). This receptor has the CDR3 CSVGTQETQYF. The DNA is TGCAGCGTTGGGACTCAAGAGACCCAGTACTTC.